The rows below give T cell receptor beta chains drawn from one sample of a study of memory CD4+ T cells and cytomegalovirus serostatus. TCRdb's table, derived via immunoSEQ multiplex PCR, lists solely in-frame clones and lacks some. The sample lists 52,000 or so clones, 70% to 85% seen once, with 0.55% to 0.7% in the top ten. The sample taken for sequencing was memory CD4+ T cells from blood. Receptors originate from an adult in good health and CMV-seronegative. Each CDR3 is given with its conserved first and last residue. A D gene is named only where the DNA matches it firmly. Clone size, where shown, is once, few, many, or a class for clones that have expanded.

CDR3	DNA	V	J	size	D
CASTPGGQGNTEAFF	TGCGCCAGCACCCCGGGGGGACAGGGGAACACTGAAGCTTTCTTT	TRBV5-1	TRBJ1-1	-	TRBD1
CASSEASGGEQFF	TGTGCCAGCAGTGAGGCTAGCGGAGGTGAGCAGTTCTTC	TRBV2	TRBJ2-1	once	TRBD2
CASSWGRGRRTEAFF	TGTGCCAGCAGTTGGGGAAGGGGCCGAAGGACTGAAGCTTTCTTT	TRBV5-6	TRBJ1-1	-	-
CASSMPISGNTIYF	TGTGCCAGTAGTATGCCGATCTCTGGAAACACCATATATTTT	TRBV19	TRBJ1-3	-	-
CATEKGGAFNSPLHF	TGTGCCACCGAAAAAGGCGGGGCCTTTAATTCACCCCTCCACTTT	TRBV2	TRBJ1-6	-	-
CASTIGDRVYNEQFF	TGCGCCAGCACCATCGGGGACAGGGTTTACAATGAGCAGTTCTTC	TRBV5-1	TRBJ2-1	-	TRBD1
CASSLASAGREKLFF	TGTGCCAGCAGCTTAGCGAGCGCAGGGAGGGAAAAACTGTTTTTT	TRBV7-9	TRBJ1-4	-	-
CASSSPGPQETQYF	TGTGCCAGCAGCTCGCCGGGACCTCAGGAGACCCAGTACTTC	TRBV5-8	TRBJ2-5	-	-
CASSQDRDLQREKLFF	TGCGCCAGCAGCCAAGATAGGGACCTTCAAAGGGAAAAACTGTTTTTT	TRBV4-1	TRBJ1-4	-	-
CASSGGMGYEQYF	TGTGCCAGCTCGGGGGGGATGGGGTACGAGCAGTACTTC	TRBV18	TRBJ2-7	-	TRBD2
CAWSVSRTGELFF	TGTGCCTGGAGTGTATCACGTACCGGGGAGCTGTTTTTT	TRBV30	TRBJ2-2	-	-
CASRHRGSEKLFF	TGCGCCAGCAGGCACAGGGGAAGCGAAAAACTGTTTTTT	TRBV10-2	TRBJ1-4	once	TRBD1
CASSLGGGSREKLFF	TGTGCCAGCAGCTTAGGTGGAGGTAGCCGTGAAAAACTGTTTTTT	TRBV7-2	TRBJ1-4	-	-
CSVELVDEQYF	TGCAGCGTTGAGCTGGTGGACGAGCAGTACTTC	TRBV29-1	TRBJ2-7	-	-
CASSSGQLGNTIYF	TGTGCCAGCTCGTCGGGACAGTTGGGAAACACCATATATTTT	TRBV18	TRBJ1-3	-	TRBD1
CASRGSAGGGGNTIYF	TGCGCCAGCAGAGGATCCGCGGGCGGCGGTGGAAACACCATATATTTT	TRBV5-1	TRBJ1-3	-	-
CASRSGGGVYEQYF	TGTGCCAGCCGATCGGGGGGCGGAGTGTACGAGCAGTACTTC	TRBV6-1	TRBJ2-7	-	-
CASRGPGANVLTF	TGTGCCAGCAGAGGGCCTGGGGCCAACGTCCTGACTTTC	TRBV6-1	TRBJ2-6	-	-
CASSPNLRGRGTDTQYF	TGTGCCAGCAGCCCAAACCTACGGGGGAGAGGCACAGATACGCAGTATTTT	TRBV5-6	TRBJ2-3	once	-
CASPDPTGELFF	TGTGCCTCCCCGGATCCTACCGGGGAGCTGTTTTTT	TRBV19	TRBJ2-2	-	-
CASSLAGGPGTQYF	TGTGCCAGCAGCCTCGCGGGGGGCCCGGGGACCCAGTACTTC	TRBV11-1	TRBJ2-5	-	TRBD2
CASSQGDRGNQPQHF	TGTGCCAGCAGCCAGGGGGACAGGGGGAATCAGCCCCAGCATTTT	TRBV7-9	TRBJ1-5	-	TRBD1
CASSLEWTDVNYGYTF	TGTGCCAGCAGCTTAGAATGGACAGATGTTAACTATGGCTACACCTTC	TRBV7-8	TRBJ1-2	once	-
CASSRTGTNSGNTIYF	TGTGCCAGTAGCAGGACAGGGACCAACTCTGGAAACACCATATATTTT	TRBV19	TRBJ1-3	few	TRBD1
CASSQSAAENTEAFF	TGCGCCAGCAGTCAATCGGCGGCGGAGAACACTGAAGCTTTCTTT	TRBV23-1	TRBJ1-1	-	-
CAWSGGTGIYGYTF	TGTGCCTGGAGTGGGGGGACAGGGATCTATGGCTACACCTTC	TRBV30	TRBJ1-2	-	TRBD1
CASSLSQGADNSPLHF	TGTGCCAGCAGTTTATCTCAGGGGGCCGATAATTCACCCCTCCACTTT	TRBV28	TRBJ1-6	-	TRBD1
CASSGMGGAGNTIYF	TGTGCCAGCAGCGGAATGGGGGGCGCTGGAAACACCATATATTTT	TRBV9	TRBJ1-3	-	-
CASSQDLRNQGGEQFF	TGTGCCAGCAGCCAAGATCTTCGGAACCAGGGCGGTGAGCAGTTCTTC	TRBV4-2	TRBJ2-1	few	-
CASRGASNEQYF	TGTGCCAGCAGGGGGGCTTCGAACGAGCAGTACTTC	TRBV2	TRBJ2-7	-	-
CAISELGGGSPLHF	TGTGCCATCAGTGAGTTGGGGGGAGGTTCACCCCTCCACTTT	TRBV10-3	TRBJ1-6	-	-
CASSDRQGVTEAFF	TGTGCCAGCAGCGACAGACAGGGGGTCACTGAAGCTTTCTTT	TRBV6-1	TRBJ1-1	-	TRBD1
CASSAEAWEGYGYTF	TGTGCCAGCAGCGCAGAAGCGTGGGAGGGTTATGGCTACACCTTC	TRBV9	TRBJ1-2	-	-
CASSSTPQGNEQYF	TGTGCCAGCAGTTCAACCCCCCAGGGTAACGAGCAGTACTTC	TRBV28	TRBJ2-7	-	-
CASSSSGRQETQYF	TGCGCCAGCAGCTCCTCCGGGAGACAAGAGACCCAGTACTTC	TRBV5-1	TRBJ2-5	-	-
CAIRGSSGASYNEQFF	TGTGCCATCAGGGGATCAAGCGGGGCCTCCTACAATGAGCAGTTCTTC	TRBV10-3	TRBJ2-1	-	TRBD2
CASSLDQGSTEAFF	TGCGCCAGCAGCTTGGACCAGGGGAGCACTGAAGCTTTCTTT	TRBV5-1	TRBJ1-1	-	-
CASSLGQGGETQYF	TGCGCCAGCAGCTTGGGGCAGGGAGGAGAGACCCAGTACTTC	TRBV5-1	TRBJ2-5	-	-
CASSIDLTSGGVNEQFF	TGTGCCAGTAGTATAGACCTGACTAGCGGGGGAGTTAATGAGCAGTTCTTC	TRBV19	TRBJ2-1	-	TRBD2
CATSFRDRGSEQYF	TGTGCCACCAGCTTTCGGGACAGGGGTAGCGAGCAGTACTTC	TRBV15	TRBJ2-7	-	TRBD1
CASTTANYGYTF	TGTGCCAGCACGACAGCTAACTATGGCTACACCTTC	TRBV2	TRBJ1-2	-	-
CASTTFGGAQVTEAFF	TGTGCCAGCACCACATTTGGGGGGGCGCAAGTCACTGAAGCTTTCTTT	TRBV28	TRBJ1-1	-	-
CASGLAPNAAEAFF	TGTGCTAGTGGTTTGGCCCCCAACGCAGCTGAAGCTTTCTTT	TRBV12-5	TRBJ1-1	-	-
CASSLSGQADGYTF	TGTGCCAGCAGCCTCTCCGGACAGGCCGATGGCTACACCTTC	TRBV6-6	TRBJ1-2	-	TRBD1
CSVVLLSQNTGELFF	TGCAGCGTTGTCCTGTTGTCCCAGAACACCGGGGAGCTGTTTTTT	TRBV29-1	TRBJ2-2	-	-
CASSLALADTMNF	TGCGCCAGCAGCTTGGCCCTAGCGGATACTATGAACTTC	TRBV5-1	TRBJ2-7	-	TRBD2
CASSGQGSGEKLFF	TGTGCCAGCAGCGGACAGGGGAGTGGCGAAAAACTGTTTTTT	TRBV6-6	TRBJ1-4	-	TRBD1